The 27 T cell receptor beta chains below all came from one sample that was sequenced in a study of response to subunit inactivated influenza vaccine. TCRdb re-derived calls from the RT-PCR reads in MiXCR, one entry per CDR3 protein. The table lists around 760,000 distinct CDR3 sequences, about 15% of them singletons. The source was PBMCs from blood, collected 14 to 15 days before vaccination. These receptor sequences come from a man in his fifties who received an inactivated influenza vaccine.

This clonotype was detected a few times. V usage is TRBV10-3 and J usage is TRBJ1-4, with 9 bases identical to TRBD1. The CDR3 sequence is 14 residues long. V shed 6 bases, J shed 7 bases, and the junction held 6 bases outside the gene matches. Germline CDR1 and CDR2: ENHRY and SYGVKD. The CDR3 region is CAIRSDRGSEKLFF. The CDR3 coding sequence is TGTGCCATCAGGTCGGACAGGGGAAGTGAAAAACTGTTTTTT.

This clonotype was observed a few times. The CDR3 region is CASSPRYGSQETQYF. The CDR3 region has the DNA TGTGCCAGCTCACCACGGTACGGCAGCCAAGAGACCCAGTACTTC. The chain recombines TRBV18 with TRBJ2-5; no clear D gene. The V end was cut by 1 base, the J end by 1 base, with 10 bases between. The CDR3 is 15 amino acids. CDR1 KGHSH and CDR2 LQKENI come from the germline V gene.

This rearrangement joins TRBV20-1 to TRBJ2-5; the match to TRBD2 covers 9 bases. This CDR3 region has 16 residues. CDR1 and CDR2 from the germline V gene are DFQATT and SNEGSKA (reference sequence). J lost 4 bases, V lost 2 bases, and 11 bases had no gene match. CDR3 sequence (DNA): TGCAGTGCTAGAAGGCTAGCGGGAAGGGTGGGAGAGACCCAGTACTTC. Translating it yields CSARRLAGRVGETQYF.

The genes are TRBV3-1 and TRBJ1-4; TRBD1 agrees at 7 bases. V lost 2 bases, J lost 5 bases, and 5 bases stayed unmatched. The CDR3 has 15 amino acids. Germline assignment: CDR1 LGHDT and CDR2 YNNKEL (reference sequence). CDR3 region: CASSQRGRGNEKLFF. CDR3 coding DNA: TGTGCCAGCAGCCAACGTGGCAGGGGGAATGAAAAACTGTTTTTT.

This clonotype came up many times. J is TRBJ2-4 and V is TRBV5-1, with no clear D. The length of the CDR3 is 15 residues. V was clipped by 0 bases and J by 2 bases, with 9 bases between them. The germline gives CDR1 SGHRS, CDR2 YFSETQ. CDR3 loop: CASSLVAGSKNIQYF. In nucleotides, the CDR3 is TGCGCCAGCAGCTTGGTGGCTGGGTCCAAAAACATTCAGTACTTC.

In this sample, this clonotype turned up a few times. The chain joins TRBV11-1 to TRBJ2-7; unclear D gene. Germline V gene sequence: CDR1 SGHAT, CDR2 FQDESV (reference sequence). The CDR3 runs to 12 residues. V shed 5 bases and J shed 6 bases, with 11 bases lying between them. This chain's CDR3 is CASSPGRPEQYF. DNA for the CDR3: TGTGCCAGCAGCCCGGGCCGCCCCGAGCAGTACTTC.

In this sample, this clonotype turned up many times. V is TRBV19 and J is TRBJ2-7, with D tentatively TRBD2 (6 bases). V was clipped by 5 bases and J by 2 bases, with 19 bases between them. The germline CDR1 and CDR2 sequences are LNHDA and SQIVND (reference sequence). This CDR3 spans 16 amino acids. CDR3 region: CASSPSGGTVAYEQYF. The CDR3 bases are TGTGCCAGTAGTCCCTCCGGAGGGACGGTCGCCTACGAGCAGTACTTC.

This clonotype was seen only a few times. The gene calls are TRBV2 and TRBJ1-1, with D maybe TRBD1 (6 bases). This CDR3 contains 13 residues. The germline gives CDR1 SNHLY, CDR2 FYNNEI. The V end lost 6 bases, the J end lost 3 bases, and 11 bases lay between the germline ends. The CDR3: CASRRGSYTEAFF. Written as DNA, the CDR3 is TGTGCCAGCAGAAGGGGGTCGTACACTGAAGCTTTCTTT.

This clonotype was recorded many times. The V and J genes are TRBV9 and TRBJ2-1; 13 nucleotides agree with TRBD2. CDR1 is SGDLS, CDR2 YYNGEE, per germline. This CDR3 has 18 amino acids. V dropped 1 base and J dropped 7; count of bases not matched to a gene: 11. CDR3 sequence: CASSVRQGGLAGRNEQFF. CDR3 sequence (DNA): TGTGCCAGCAGCGTAAGACAGGGGGGACTAGCGGGGAGAAATGAGCAGTTCTTC.

The chain uses TRBV5-1 and TRBJ2-3; 8 bases agree with TRBD1. V shed 3 bases, J shed 4 bases, and the junction held 7 bases outside the gene matches. This CDR3 spans 15 amino acids. Germline V gene sequence: CDR1 SGHRS, CDR2 YFSETQ. This CDR3 is CASSYTTGVADTQYF. DNA for the CDR3: TGCGCCAGCAGCTATACGACAGGGGTAGCAGATACGCAGTATTTT.

This clonotype has at least ten counts. The chain couples TRBV20-1 to TRBJ1-4; D possibly corresponds to TRBD1 (5 bases). Germline assignment: CDR1 DFQATT and CDR2 SNEGSKA (reference sequence). Trimming removed 1 base at V and 4 bases at J, with 16 bases between. This CDR3 spans 16 amino acids. In DNA form, the CDR3 reads TGCAGTGCTAGAGTCGCAAAGGGACTGTTTAATGAAAAACTGTTTTTT. Translating gives CSARVAKGLFNEKLFF.

The sample holds many counts of this clonotype. The chain combines TRBV7-9 with TRBJ2-7; no clear D. CDR1 is SEHNR, CDR2 FQNEAQ, per germline (reference sequence). V was clipped by 1 base and J by 3 bases, with 10 bases between them. The CDR3 covers 14 residues. For the CDR3, the DNA is TGTGCCAGCAGCTTAGTCGGCCCGTTCTACGAGCAGTACTTC. Its translation: CASSLVGPFYEQYF.

The chain combines TRBV20-1 with TRBJ2-1; TRBD2 agrees at 13 bases. CDR1 is DFQATT, CDR2 SNEGSKA, per germline (reference sequence). The CDR3 consists of 14 residues. V lost 7 bases and J lost 9; bases outside the gene matches: 9. The CDR3 spells CSVRPGLAGLEQFF. In DNA, the CDR3 is TGCAGTGTAAGGCCGGGACTAGCGGGACTTGAGCAGTTCTTC.

This chain uses TRBV5-1 with TRBJ2-5, with 12 bases aligning to TRBD1. Germline V gene sequence: CDR1 SGHRS, CDR2 YFSETQ. V gave up 4 bases and J gave up 2 bases; unmatched junction bases: 6. CDR3 length: 16 residues. DNA for the CDR3: TGCGCCAGCAGCCCCGGGGACAGGGGGCGACAAGAGACCCAGTACTTC. Translation gives CASSPGDRGRQETQYF.

This clonotype showed up just a few times. The chain recombines TRBV5-1 with TRBJ2-3; D is unresolved. The CDR3 has 16 residues. V lost 6 bases to trimming and J lost 3 bases, with 20 bases between them. Per the germline V gene, CDR1 is SGHRS and CDR2 is YFSETQ. DNA of the CDR3: TGCGCCAGCAATCTGAGGACGGGCGACCGGACAGATACGCAGTATTTT. This gives the protein CASNLRTGDRTDTQYF.

V usage is TRBV5-5 and J usage is TRBJ1-2; D unresolved. The length of the CDR3 is 12 residues. CDR1 is SGHKS, CDR2 YYEKEE, per germline (reference sequence). V dropped 1 base and J dropped 4 bases, with 5 bases sitting between them. Written as DNA, the CDR3 is TGTGCCAGCAGCTTGTACGGCTATGGCTACACCTTC. Translating it yields CASSLYGYGYTF.

This clonotype was detected a few times. The CDR3 DNA is TGTGCCAGCAGCCAAGCCCTTAGTATGGTTGAGCAGTTCTTC. The encoded protein is CASSQALSMVEQFF. V usage is TRBV4-2 and J usage is TRBJ2-1, with D unresolved. V was cut by 1 base and J by 9 bases, with 13 bases left in between. The length of the CDR3 is 14 residues. Germline lookup yields CDR1 LGHNA and CDR2 YNFKEQ.

CDR3 sequence reads: CATNPGGNQPQHF. In nucleotides, the CDR3 is TGTGCCACCAACCCCGGGGGCAATCAGCCCCAGCATTTT. The chain combines TRBV24-1 with TRBJ1-5; D unresolved. V dropped 8 bases and J dropped 2 bases, with 9 bases sitting between them. The CDR3 has 13 residues. CDR1 is KGHDR and CDR2 is SFDVKD in the germline V gene.

Only a few counts were recorded for this clonotype. DNA of the CDR3: TGCAGTGCGGTTCGCGACAATGAGCAGTTCTTC. As protein: CSAVRDNEQFF. This chain joins TRBV20-1 and TRBJ2-1, with no clear D. Trimming cost V 6 bases and J 5 bases, with 8 bases left between them. The germline V gene encodes CDR1 DFQATT and CDR2 SNEGSKA (reference sequence). The CDR3 is 11 residues long.

The chain recombines TRBV6-1 with TRBJ1-3; D is uncertain. CDR1 is MNHNS, CDR2 SASEGT, per germline. This CDR3 is 15 amino acids long. The V end was cut by 7 bases, the J end by 0 bases, with 13 bases between. The CDR3 DNA reads TGTGCCAGCAAGCCCTCCCCGCTCTCTGGAAACACCATATATTTT. Protein sequence: CASKPSPLSGNTIYF.

This clonotype was detected only a few times. The chain is built from TRBV4-3 and TRBJ2-7; TRBD2 is a possible D gene (6 bases). Germline V lookup: CDR1 LGHNA, CDR2 YSLEER. The CDR3 totals 13 residues. Trimming left V 0 bases short and J 7 bases short, with 10 bases between. The CDR3 region has the DNA TGCGCCAGCAGCCAAGAGGCTGGGACTGAGCAGTACTTC. Its protein is CASSQEAGTEQYF.

In this sample, this clonotype turned up many times. The V call is TRBV4-2, the J call TRBJ2-5; 8 nucleotides match TRBD2. This CDR3 spans 18 amino acids. The germline CDR1 and CDR2 sequences are LGHNA and YNFKEQ. J lost 5 bases, V lost 2 bases, and 16 bases had no gene match. DNA of the CDR3: TGTGCCAGCAGCCAACTTCTCAGAACGGGAGGGCGAAAGGAGACCCAGTACTTC. Amino acids: CASSQLLRTGGRKETQYF.

This clonotype appeared many times. This sequence joins TRBV29-1 and TRBJ2-7, with 8 bases matching TRBD2. Trimming removed 1 base from V and 3 bases from J; junction bases left unmatched: 8. CDR3 length: 15 amino acids. In germline, CDR1 is SQVTM, CDR2 ANQGSEA. CDR3 amino acids: CSVEGTTSGLYEQYF. The CDR3 nucleotides are TGCAGCGTTGAAGGTACAACTAGCGGACTCTACGAGCAGTACTTC.

The chain couples TRBV19 to TRBJ2-7; a possible D gene is TRBD1 (6 bases). The CDR3 length is 17 residues. Germline values: CDR1 LNHDA, CDR2 SQIVND (reference sequence). Trimming left V 2 bases short and J 2 bases short, with 19 bases between. CDR3 bases: TGTGCCAGTAGTATAAGGGGGTCCGGGACCAGCCCCTACGAGCAGTACTTC. This codes for CASSIRGSGTSPYEQYF.

This clonotype was seen more than once but under ten times. V is TRBV7-9 and J is TRBJ2-2; D gene uncertain. V lost 11 bases, J lost 5 bases, and 18 bases lay in between. Germline CDR1 and CDR2: SEHNR and FQNEAQ (reference sequence). The CDR3 is 14 amino acids. CDR3 nucleotide sequence: TGTGCCGACGGAAGAAAGGGCAAAACCGGGGAGCTGTTTTTT. Translated: CADGRKGKTGELFF.

V is TRBV20-1 and J is TRBJ2-1; a weak D match, TRBD2 (6 bases). Trimming pared 0 bases from V and 8 bases from J, leaving 17 bases between. The V gene's germline CDR1 is DFQATT and CDR2 SNEGSKA (reference sequence). The length of the CDR3 is 15 residues. The CDR3 spells CSARDGRRSGDEQFF. The DNA for the CDR3 is TGCAGTGCTAGAGATGGGAGGAGGAGCGGCGATGAGCAGTTCTTC.

This clonotype was seen ten or more times. V gene TRBV9 combines with J gene TRBJ2-1, with 10 nucleotides matching TRBD2. Germline V lookup: CDR1 SGDLS, CDR2 YYNGEE. The CDR3 sequence is 15 residues long. The V gene end was trimmed by 2 bases and the J gene end by 7 bases; junction bases not matched to a gene: 6. CDR3: CASSVFFSGGNEQFF. The CDR3 region has the DNA TGTGCCAGCAGCGTCTTCTTTAGCGGGGGGAATGAGCAGTTCTTC.